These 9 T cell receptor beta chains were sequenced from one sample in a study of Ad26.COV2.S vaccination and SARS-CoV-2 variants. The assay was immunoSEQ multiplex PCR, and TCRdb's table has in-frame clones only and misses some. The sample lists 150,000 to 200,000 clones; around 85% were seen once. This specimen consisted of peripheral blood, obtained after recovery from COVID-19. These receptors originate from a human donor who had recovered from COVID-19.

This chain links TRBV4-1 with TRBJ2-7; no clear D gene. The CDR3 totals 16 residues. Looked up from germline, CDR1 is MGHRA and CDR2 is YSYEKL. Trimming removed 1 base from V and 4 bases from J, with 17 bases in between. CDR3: CASSQGVSAIIYEQYF. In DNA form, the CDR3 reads TGCGCCAGCAGCCAAGGCGTTTCAGCCATTATTTACGAGCAGTACTTC.

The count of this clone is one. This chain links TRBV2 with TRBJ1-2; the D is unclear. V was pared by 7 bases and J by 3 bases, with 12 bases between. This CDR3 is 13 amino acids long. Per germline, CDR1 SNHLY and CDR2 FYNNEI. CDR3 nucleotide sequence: TGTGCCAGCATTCCGGACCGTGACTATGGCTACACCTTC. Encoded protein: CASIPDRDYGYTF.

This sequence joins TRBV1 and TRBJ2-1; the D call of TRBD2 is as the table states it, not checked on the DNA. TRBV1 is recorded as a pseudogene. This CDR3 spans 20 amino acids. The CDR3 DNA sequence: TGCACCAGCAGCCAAGATCGAACTAGCGGTACCCTGGAGTCCTACAATGAGCAGTTCTTC. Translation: CTSSQDRTSGTLESYNEQFF.

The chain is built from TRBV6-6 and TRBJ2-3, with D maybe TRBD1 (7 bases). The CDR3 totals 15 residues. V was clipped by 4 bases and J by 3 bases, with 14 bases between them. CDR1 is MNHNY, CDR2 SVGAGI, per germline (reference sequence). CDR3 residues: CASSLQGGRTDTQYF. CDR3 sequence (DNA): TGTGCCAGCAGTTTGCAGGGGGGCCGGACAGATACGCAGTATTTT.

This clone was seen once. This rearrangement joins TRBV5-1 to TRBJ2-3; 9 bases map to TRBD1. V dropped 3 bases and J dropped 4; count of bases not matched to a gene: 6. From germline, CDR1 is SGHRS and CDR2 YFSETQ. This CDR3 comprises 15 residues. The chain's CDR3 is CASSYRDRASDTQYF. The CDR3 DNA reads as TGCGCCAGCAGCTACCGGGACAGGGCCTCAGATACGCAGTATTTT.

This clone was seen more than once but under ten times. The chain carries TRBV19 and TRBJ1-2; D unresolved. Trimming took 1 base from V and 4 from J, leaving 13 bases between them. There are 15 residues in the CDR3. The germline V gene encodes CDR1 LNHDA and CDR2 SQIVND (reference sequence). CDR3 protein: CASSIAGRSSYGYTF. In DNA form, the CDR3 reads TGTGCCAGTAGTATAGCCGGCAGATCGAGCTATGGCTACACCTTC.

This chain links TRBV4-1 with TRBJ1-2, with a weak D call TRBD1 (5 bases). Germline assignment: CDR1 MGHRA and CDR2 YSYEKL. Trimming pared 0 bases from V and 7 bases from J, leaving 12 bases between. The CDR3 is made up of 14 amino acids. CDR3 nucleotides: TGCGCCAGCAGCCAAGATCGAGGGACCGGTGGCTACACCTTC. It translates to CASSQDRGTGGYTF.

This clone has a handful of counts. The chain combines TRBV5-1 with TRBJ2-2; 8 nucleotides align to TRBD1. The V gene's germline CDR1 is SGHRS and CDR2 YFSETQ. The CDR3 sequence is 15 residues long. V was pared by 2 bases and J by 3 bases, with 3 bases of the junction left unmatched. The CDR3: CASSFQGADTGELFF. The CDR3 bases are TGCGCCAGCAGCTTCCAGGGGGCGGACACCGGGGAGCTGTTTTTT.

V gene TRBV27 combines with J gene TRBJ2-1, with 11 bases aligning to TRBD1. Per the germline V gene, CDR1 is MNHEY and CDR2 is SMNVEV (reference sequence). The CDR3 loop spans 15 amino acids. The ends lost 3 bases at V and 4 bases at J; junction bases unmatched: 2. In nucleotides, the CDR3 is TGTGCCAGCAGTTTGGGGACAGGGGGGTACAATGAGCAGTTCTTC. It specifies CASSLGTGGYNEQFF.